Shown below are 31 T cell receptor beta chains from a single sample sequenced in a study of Ad26.COV2.S vaccination and SARS-CoV-2 variants. Some clones are missing from TCRdb's copy, which holds only in-frame ones; the method was immunoSEQ multiplex PCR. This table has about 350,000 clones, roughly 94% appearing once. This specimen was peripheral blood, taken after recovery from COVID-19. The receptors were sampled from a human donor who had recovered from COVID-19.

The chain combines TRBV18 with TRBJ2-7; D gene ambiguous. This CDR3 is 14 amino acids long. Germline CDR1 reads KGHSH; CDR2 reads LQKENI. Trimming pared 0 bases from V and 6 bases from J, leaving 12 bases between. DNA of the CDR3: TGTGCCAGCTCACCACCCGGGCAGCCGCGCGAGCAGTACTTC. It encodes CASSPPGQPREQYF.

This rearrangement joins TRBV5-1 to TRBJ1-1; 10 nucleotides align to TRBD1. Germline trimming cut 2 bases from V and 1 base from J; bases unmatched to any gene: 5. The germline V gene has CDR1 SGHRS and CDR2 YFSETQ. The CDR3 contains 16 residues. The CDR3 DNA sequence: TGCGCCAGCAGCTTACAATGGACAGGGGGGAACACTGAAGCTTTCTTT. It yields the protein CASSLQWTGGNTEAFF.

The V gene is TRBV19, the J gene TRBJ1-1; D might be TRBD1 (5 bases). The CDR3 is made up of 15 amino acids. Trimming removed 4 bases from V and 1 base from J, with 13 bases in between. CDR1 and CDR2 from the germline V gene are LNHDA and SQIVND (reference sequence). The CDR3 is CASSNHRDQNTEAFF. The CDR3, as DNA: TGTGCCAGTAGTAACCACCGGGACCAGAACACTGAAGCTTTCTTT.

This clone occurred once. V usage is TRBV6-5 and J usage is TRBJ2-7; tentatively, D is TRBD2 (6 bases). The CDR3 has 14 residues. V was clipped by 2 bases and J by 2 bases, with 10 bases between them. In germline, CDR1 is MNHEY, CDR2 SVGAGI. The CDR3 sequence is CASSYGGSPYEQYF. The DNA for the CDR3 is TGTGCCAGCAGTTACGGGGGGAGCCCCTACGAGCAGTACTTC.

The CDR3 region is CASGSDRDRGSINEKLFF. In DNA form, the CDR3 reads TGTGCTAGTGGCTCTGACCGGGACAGGGGCAGTATTAATGAAAAACTGTTTTTT. This chain connects TRBV12-5 to TRBJ1-4, with 10 bases that match TRBD1. This CDR3 has 18 amino acids. Germline V CDR1 and CDR2: LGHNT, FRNRAP. The V and J ends lost 6 bases and 4 bases, in that order; junction bases with no gene match: 14.

The CDR3 coding sequence is TGTGCCAGCAGCTTAGGTGGGGTTGGAACTGAAGCTTTCTTT. Amino acid sequence: CASSLGGVGTEAFF. The rearrangement links TRBV7-2 to TRBJ1-1, with D hard to call. With 1 base removed from V and 5 bases from J, the gap between germline ends came to 11 bases. The CDR3 loop spans 14 amino acids. Looked up from germline, CDR1 is SGHTA and CDR2 is FQGNSA.

The rearrangement joins TRBV12-1 to TRBJ1-5. TRBV12-1 is shown as a pseudogene. The CDR3 covers 15 residues. CDR3 coding DNA: TGTGCCAGCAGCACCCCCGGGGCTCGCAATCAGCCCCAGCATTTT. As protein: CASSTPGARNQPQHF.

The gene calls are TRBV25-1 and TRBJ2-5; maybe TRBD2 (5 bases). This CDR3 has 12 residues. With 7 bases removed from V and 2 bases from J, the gap between germline ends came to 8 bases. Germline V gene lookup returns CDR1 MGHDK and CDR2 SYGVNS. The CDR3 here is CASKGGQETQYF. The CDR3 nucleotides are TGTGCCAGCAAAGGAGGTCAAGAGACCCAGTACTTC.

The chain carries TRBV6-6 and TRBJ2-7, with D unclear. CDR1 MNHNY and CDR2 SVGAGI come from the germline V gene (reference sequence). The CDR3 covers 14 residues. V dropped 2 bases and J dropped 1 base, with 9 bases sitting between them. CDR3 sequence: CASSYGKGSYEQYF. The CDR3 DNA reads as TGTGCCAGCAGTTACGGAAAGGGATCCTACGAGCAGTACTTC.

This chain links TRBV5-4 with TRBJ1-1; tentative D call: TRBD1 (6 bases). Germline CDR1 SGHNT, CDR2 YYREEE (reference sequence). Trimming removed 1 base at V and 3 bases at J, with 10 bases between. CDR3 length: 14 amino acids. The CDR3: CASSLLGGYTEAFF. DNA for the CDR3: TGTGCCAGCAGCTTGTTAGGGGGTTACACTGAAGCTTTCTTT.

The rearrangement joins TRBV2 to TRBJ1-2; D remains unclear. The germline V and J ends were trimmed by 1 base and 8 bases, with 14 bases remaining between them. From germline, CDR1 is SNHLY and CDR2 FYNNEI. The CDR3 spans 14 residues. The CDR3 loop reads CASSEGPSSGGYTF. Here the CDR3 DNA reads TGTGCCAGCAGTGAAGGTCCCAGCTCGGGCGGCTACACCTTC.

The chain carries TRBV6-5 and TRBJ2-5, with D uncertain. Per the germline V gene, CDR1 is MNHEY and CDR2 is SVGAGI. V lost 8 bases, J lost 5 bases, and 18 bases lay in between. The CDR3 is 14 amino acids. CDR3 sequence: CASSEVQALETQYF. CDR3 coding DNA: TGTGCCAGCTCCGAGGTCCAGGCCCTGGAGACCCAGTACTTC.

The chain couples TRBV11-2 to TRBJ2-5, with TRBD2 identical over 7 bases. The V gene's germline CDR1 is SGHAT and CDR2 FQNNGV. V trimming: 6 bases; J trimming: 4 bases; junction bases outside the gene matches: 8. The CDR3 extends over 14 amino acids. CDR3 loop: CASRGGSRGETQYF. DNA of the CDR3: TGTGCCAGCAGGGGGGGGTCCAGAGGAGAGACCCAGTACTTC.

V gene TRBV27 combines with J gene TRBJ2-7; D possibly corresponds to TRBD1 (5 bases). Per germline, CDR1 MNHEY and CDR2 SMNVEV (reference sequence). V was cut by 6 bases and J by 5 bases, with 14 bases left in between. CDR3 length: 13 amino acids. CDR3 in DNA: TGTGCCAGCAGGTTAAGGGGAATCCACGAGCAGTACTTC. Amino acid sequence: CASRLRGIHEQYF.

For the CDR3, the DNA is TGTGCCACCCGAAGGGGTGTTAGCACAGATACGCAGTATTTT. Translating it yields CATRRGVSTDTQYF. The rearrangement uses TRBV6-5 and TRBJ2-3; possibly TRBD1 for D (5 bases). Germline CDR1 is MNHEY and CDR2 is SVGAGI. This CDR3 contains 14 residues. Trimming shortened V by 10 bases and J by 0 bases, and 14 bases separated the two germline ends.

The chain employs TRBV7-2 and TRBJ2-7, with 10 bases identical to TRBD2. J was trimmed by 6 bases and V by 0 bases; bases with no gene match: 5. This CDR3 spans 15 amino acids. Looked up from germline, CDR1 is SGHTA and CDR2 is FQGNSA. CDR3 region: CASSLAGSGGPEQYF. CDR3 nucleotide sequence: TGTGCCAGCAGCTTAGCGGGTAGCGGGGGGCCCGAGCAGTACTTC.

This rearrangement joins TRBV6-5 to TRBJ2-3; TRBD2 might be the D (7 bases). The CDR3 has 13 amino acids. Germline CDR1 reads MNHEY; CDR2 reads SVGAGI. Trimming stripped 7 bases from V and 6 bases from J, with 14 bases between. The CDR3 bases are TGTGCCAGCAAAGGGGGGGGGATGGATACGCAGTATTTT. It specifies CASKGGGMDTQYF.

The chain links TRBV27 to TRBJ2-7; D is possibly TRBD1 (7 bases). The ends were cut back, 7 bases at V and 4 bases at J, with 17 bases in the middle. CDR1 and CDR2 (germline): MNHEY, SMNVEV (reference sequence). The CDR3 loop spans 14 amino acids. CDR3: CASTDGAGGYEQYF. The CDR3 nucleotides read TGTGCCAGCACCGATGGGGCAGGGGGGTACGAGCAGTACTTC.

The genes are TRBV9 and TRBJ2-5, with D perhaps TRBD1 (6 bases). The CDR3 contains 14 residues. Trimming removed 3 bases from V and 4 bases from J, with 13 bases in between. Germline CDR1 SGDLS, CDR2 YYNGEE. In nucleotides, the CDR3 is TGTGCCAGCAGCGCTACAGGGATAGCAGAGACCCAGTACTTC. Translated, it gives CASSATGIAETQYF. Using reference TRBV9 and TRBJ2-5 for the parts outside the CDR3, the full variable domain is DSGVTQTPKHLITATGQRVTLRCSPRSGDLSVYWYQQSLDQGLQFLIQYYNGEERAKGNILERFSAQQFPDLHSELNLSSLELGDSALYFCASSATGIAETQYFGPGTRLLVL.

The chain carries TRBV12-5 and TRBJ1-1; tentatively, D is TRBD1 (5 bases). This CDR3 contains 17 residues. CDR1 and CDR2 (germline): LGHNT, FRNRAP. Trimming stripped 4 bases from V and 6 bases from J, with 24 bases between. The CDR3 DNA sequence: TGTGCTAGTGGTTCCCCAGTTTGGGGGGTCGAACGCGCTGAAGCTTTCTTT. Translating it yields CASGSPVWGVERAEAFF.

The genes are TRBV10-2 and TRBJ1-5; D is unresolved. Trimming removed 0 bases at V and 5 bases at J, with 11 bases between. The CDR3 consists of 15 residues. The germline V gene encodes CDR1 WSHSY and CDR2 SAAADI. CDR3 residues: CASSESSGSHQPQHF. The CDR3 coding sequence is TGCGCCAGCAGTGAGTCCAGTGGGTCGCATCAGCCCCAGCATTTT.

This rearrangement joins TRBV6-5 to TRBJ1-5; D is unresolved. V lost 2 bases, J lost 4 bases, and 6 bases lay in between. CDR1 and CDR2 (germline): MNHEY, SVGAGI. The length of the CDR3 is 13 residues. The CDR3 nucleotides read TGTGCCAGCAGTTACGGGGAAAATCAGCCCCAGCATTTT. This translates into CASSYGENQPQHF.

This clone was seen once. The genes are TRBV5-1 and TRBJ1-1; D unclear. CDR3 length: 16 residues. CDR1 and CDR2 from the germline V gene are SGHRS and YFSETQ. Deletions cut 1 base from V and 2 bases from J, with 15 bases between. The CDR3 nucleotides read TGCGCCAGCAGCTTGTCGTGGGGTAGAGATAACACTGAAGCTTTCTTT. This sequence encodes CASSLSWGRDNTEAFF.

The gene calls are TRBV13 and TRBJ2-7; possible D gene TRBD1, 6 bases. Germline assignment: CDR1 PRHDT and CDR2 FYEKMQ (reference sequence). V was shortened by 4 bases and J by 0 bases, with 16 bases between the two germline ends. The CDR3 totals 16 residues. CDR3 DNA: TGTGCCAGCAGCTCCAAAAAAGACAGGATCTCCTACGAGCAGTACTTC. As protein: CASSSKKDRISYEQYF.

The gene calls are TRBV15 and TRBJ2-2, with D perhaps TRBD2 (6 bases). The germline CDR1 and CDR2 sequences are LNHNV and YYDKDF (reference sequence). The CDR3 covers 13 residues. The V end was cut by 8 bases, the J end by 6 bases, with 13 bases between. CDR3 bases: TGTGCCACCGGAGGGAAGTTGGCCGGGGAGCTGTTTTTT. Translated, it gives CATGGKLAGELFF.

The CDR3 DNA sequence: TGTGCCACCAGCAGAGATATTGGGGGTTCGAAGACCCAGTACTTC. The encoded protein is CATSRDIGGSKTQYF. This chain connects TRBV15 to TRBJ2-5; either TRBD1 or TRBD2 may supply D (5 bases each). V was shortened by 0 bases and J by 6 bases, with 14 bases between the two germline ends. The CDR3 runs to 15 residues. CDR1 is LNHNV, CDR2 YYDKDF, per germline (reference sequence).

The J gene is TRBJ1-1, the V gene TRBV18; D gene unclear. The germline V gene has CDR1 KGHSH and CDR2 LQKENI. CDR3 length: 16 residues. V lost 2 bases and J lost 4, with 17 bases in between. The CDR3 DNA sequence: TGTGCCAGCTCACCATCAAAGGGAGAGGAGGGCACTGAAGCTTTCTTT. As protein: CASSPSKGEEGTEAFF.

The CDR3 DNA follows: TGCGCCAGCAGCCAAGAAGCATGGACCACCGGGGAGCTGTTTTTT. Protein product: CASSQEAWTTGELFF. The V call is TRBV4-3, the J call TRBJ2-2; D is undetermined. With 0 bases removed from V and 4 bases from J, the gap between germline ends came to 9 bases. CDR3 size: 15 residues. CDR1 and CDR2 from the germline V gene are LGHNA and YSLEER.

The V and J genes are TRBV29-1 and TRBJ1-3; D is possibly TRBD1 (6 bases). Germline assignment: CDR1 SQVTM and CDR2 ANQGSEA. Between the trimmed V and J ends, which lost 7 bases and 3 bases, there was a span of 13 bases. The CDR3 contains 13 residues. The CDR3 reads CSAEGGGGNTIYF. The CDR3 nucleotides are TGCAGCGCCGAAGGGGGTGGTGGAAACACCATATATTTT.

This clone was seen only once. The V call is TRBV7-3, the J call TRBJ2-3, with D tentatively TRBD2 (6 bases). Trimming cost V 5 bases and J 6 bases, with 12 bases left between them. Germline V CDR1 and CDR2: SGHTA, FQGTGA. This CDR3 spans 13 amino acids. The CDR3 DNA sequence: TGTGCCAGCAGCCCGGGGGTACGGGATACGCAGTATTTT. Its protein is CASSPGVRDTQYF. The complete variable domain, with remaining parts taken from reference TRBV7-3 and TRBJ2-3, reads GAGVSQTPSNKVTEKGKYVELRCDPISGHTALYWYRQSLGQGPEFLIYFQGTGAADDSGLPNDRFFAVRPEGSVSTLKIQRTERGDSAVYLCASSPGVRDTQYFGPGTRLTVL.

V gene TRBV19 combines with J gene TRBJ1-5; perhaps TRBD1 as D (6 bases). This CDR3 has 14 amino acids. V was clipped by 8 bases and J by 7 bases, with 18 bases between them. Germline V lookup: CDR1 LNHDA, CDR2 SQIVND (reference sequence). CDR3 sequence reads: CASEGGTRIQPQHF. For the CDR3, the DNA is TGTGCCAGTGAGGGGGGCACTAGGATCCAGCCCCAGCATTTT.